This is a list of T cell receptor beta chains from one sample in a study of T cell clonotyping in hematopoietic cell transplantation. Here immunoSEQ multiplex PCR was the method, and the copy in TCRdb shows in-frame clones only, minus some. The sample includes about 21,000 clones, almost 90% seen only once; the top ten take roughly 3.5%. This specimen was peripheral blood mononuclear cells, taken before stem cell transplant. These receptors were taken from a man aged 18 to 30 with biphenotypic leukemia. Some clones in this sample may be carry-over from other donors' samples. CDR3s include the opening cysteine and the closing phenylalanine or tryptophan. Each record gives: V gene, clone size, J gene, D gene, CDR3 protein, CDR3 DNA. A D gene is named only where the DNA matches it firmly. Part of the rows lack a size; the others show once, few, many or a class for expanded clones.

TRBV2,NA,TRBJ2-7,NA,CASSDRAPEQYF,TGTGCCAGCAGTGACAGGGCTCCCGAGCAGTACTTC
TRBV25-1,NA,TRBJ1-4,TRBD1,CASSGSTGGGEKLFF,TGTGCCAGCAGTGGCTCGACAGGGGGCGGTGAAAAACTGTTTTTT
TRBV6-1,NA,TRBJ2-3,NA,CASSEGASTDTQYF,TGTGCCAGCAGTGAGGGGGCTAGCACAGATACGCAGTATTTT
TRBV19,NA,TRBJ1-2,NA,CASLRSDYGYTF,TGTGCCAGTCTTCGCAGCGACTATGGCTACACCTTC
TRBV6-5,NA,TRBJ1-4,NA,CASSSEGGDNEKLFF,TGTGCCAGCAGCTCAGAGGGGGGGGATAATGAAAAACTGTTTTTT
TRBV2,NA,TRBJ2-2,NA,CASSVGETGELFF,TGTGCCAGCAGTGTGGGGGAGACCGGGGAGCTGTTTTTT
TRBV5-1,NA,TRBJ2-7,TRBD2,CASSYLAGGSSYEQYF,TGCGCCAGCAGCTACCTAGCGGGGGGTTCCTCCTACGAGCAGTACTTC
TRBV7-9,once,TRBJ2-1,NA,CASSFQRSSSYNEQFF,TGTGCCAGCAGCTTTCAGCGGTCCAGCTCCTACAATGAGCAGTTCTTC
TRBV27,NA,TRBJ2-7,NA,CASSLGSVGSYEQYF,TGTGCCAGCAGTTTAGGTAGCGTCGGCTCCTACGAGCAGTACTTC
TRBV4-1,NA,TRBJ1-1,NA,CASSPLGLANTEAFF,TGCGCCAGCAGCCCTCTCGGTCTGGCGAACACTGAAGCTTTCTTT
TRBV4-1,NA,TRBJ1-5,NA,CASSQDSGTYSNQPQHF,TGCGCCAGCAGCCAAGATTCCGGTACGTATAGCAATCAGCCCCAGCATTTT
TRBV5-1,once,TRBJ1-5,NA,CAKRQAWGQPQHF,TGCGCCAAAAGACAGGCCTGGGGACAGCCCCAGCATTTT
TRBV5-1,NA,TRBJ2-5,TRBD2,CASSSYVAGGQETQYF,TGCGCCAGCAGCTCTTACGTAGCGGGGGGCCAAGAGACCCAGTACTTC
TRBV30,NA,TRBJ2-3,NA,CAWSFYRPGGDTQYF,TGTGCCTGGAGTTTCTACAGGCCCGGGGGAGATACGCAGTATTTT
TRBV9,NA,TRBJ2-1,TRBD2,CASSVDRGGTSGSYNEQFF,TGTGCCAGCAGCGTAGATAGGGGTGGGACTAGCGGATCCTACAATGAGCAGTTCTTC
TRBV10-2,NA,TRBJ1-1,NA,CASSEWGNTEAFF,TGCGCCAGCAGTGAGTGGGGGAACACTGAAGCTTTCTTT
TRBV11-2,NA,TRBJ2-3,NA,CASSSVLREPDTQYF,TGTGCCAGCAGCTCCGTTTTGAGGGAGCCAGATACGCAGTATTTT
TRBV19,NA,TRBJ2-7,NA,CASSYDGETYEQYF,TGTGCCAGTAGCTATGACGGGGAAACCTACGAGCAGTACTTC
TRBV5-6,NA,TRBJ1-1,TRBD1,CASSLTGPFLGTEAFF,TGTGCCAGCAGCCTGACAGGGCCCTTCCTTGGCACTGAAGCTTTCTTT
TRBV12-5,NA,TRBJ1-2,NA,CASGLGAGDISYGYTF,TGTGCTAGTGGTTTGGGGGCAGGGGATATCTCTTATGGCTACACCTTC
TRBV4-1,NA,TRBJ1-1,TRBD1,CASSHRQDRVPVGTEAFF,TGCGCCAGCAGCCACAGGCAGGACAGGGTCCCCGTTGGGACTGAAGCTTTCTTT
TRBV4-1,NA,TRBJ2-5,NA,CASSQGRFEETQYF,TGCGCCAGCAGCCAAGGCCGGTTTGAAGAGACCCAGTACTTC
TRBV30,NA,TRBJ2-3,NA,CAWSDPVQSTDTQYF,TGTGCCTGGTCCGATCCCGTACAAAGCACAGATACGCAGTATTTT
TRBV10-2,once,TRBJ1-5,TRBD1,CASLGQGAHQPQHF,TGCGCCAGTTTAGGACAGGGGGCGCATCAGCCCCAGCATTTT
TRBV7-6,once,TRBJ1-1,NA,CASSLVGLNTEAFF,TGTGCCAGCAGCTTAGTCGGGCTGAACACTGAAGCTTTCTTT
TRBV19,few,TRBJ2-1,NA,CASSIIWERNNEQFF,TGTGCCAGTAGTATTATCTGGGAAAGGAACAATGAGCAGTTCTTC